The rows below give T cell receptor beta chains drawn from one sample of a study of T cell clones after liver transplantation. Some clones are missing from TCRdb's copy, which holds only in-frame ones; the method was immunoSEQ multiplex PCR. The sample includes 77,000 or so clones, approximately 80% of them seen just once. The specimen comprised CD4+ T cells from blood, sampled 12 months after liver transplant. The receptors were gathered from a human patient who received a liver transplant. The T cells may come from the graft donor. CDR3s include the opening cysteine and the closing phenylalanine or tryptophan. D genes are given only for firm matches. Clone size is shown for a subset of rows, as once, few, many or a class of expanded clone.

CDR3aa: CRLLQNTEAFF
CDR3nt: TGCAGATTATTGCAGAACACTGAAGCTTTCTTT
j_gene: TRBJ1-1
v_gene: TRBV20-1
d_gene: -
abundance: -

CDR3aa: CASSLRPRADRGSSYNEQFF
CDR3nt: TGTGCCAGTAGTCTCCGGCCCCGGGCTGACAGGGGGAGTTCCTACAATGAGCAGTTCTTC
j_gene: TRBJ2-1
v_gene: TRBV19
d_gene: TRBD1
abundance: few

CDR3aa: CASRTGQMMPEKLFF
CDR3nt: TGTGCCAGCAGAACGGGACAGATGATGCCTGAAAAACTGTTTTTT
j_gene: TRBJ1-4
v_gene: TRBV28
d_gene: TRBD1
abundance: -

CDR3aa: CASSSGLAGGDEQYF
CDR3nt: TGTGCCAGCTCGTCCGGACTAGCGGGAGGTGACGAGCAGTACTTC
j_gene: TRBJ2-7
v_gene: TRBV18
d_gene: TRBD2
abundance: -

CDR3aa: CASRPDTNQPQHF
CDR3nt: TGTGCCAGCAGACCCGACACAAATCAGCCCCAGCATTTT
j_gene: TRBJ1-5
v_gene: TRBV6-6
d_gene: -
abundance: -

CDR3aa: CSVEGSRQGMGTDTQYF
CDR3nt: TGCAGCGTTGAAGGTTCGCGGCAGGGGATGGGCACAGATACGCAGTATTTT
j_gene: TRBJ2-3
v_gene: TRBV29-1
d_gene: -
abundance: -

CDR3aa: CASSYTNYGYTF
CDR3nt: TGTGCCAGCAGTTACACTAACTATGGCTACACCTTC
j_gene: TRBJ1-2
v_gene: TRBV6-5
d_gene: -
abundance: few

CDR3aa: CASSLDRVGPGELFF
CDR3nt: TGCGCCAGCAGCCTTGACAGGGTAGGGCCCGGGGAGCTGTTTTTT
j_gene: TRBJ2-2
v_gene: TRBV4-1
d_gene: TRBD1
abundance: -

CDR3aa: CASSPGGGRVGETQYF
CDR3nt: TGTGCCAGCAGCCCTGGCGGCGGGAGGGTAGGCGAGACCCAGTACTTC
j_gene: TRBJ2-5
v_gene: TRBV7-2
d_gene: TRBD2
abundance: -

CDR3aa: CASSLNPLGLADTQYF
CDR3nt: TGCGCCAGCAGCTTGAACCCTCTCGGGTTGGCAGATACGCAGTATTTT
j_gene: TRBJ2-3
v_gene: TRBV5-1
d_gene: -
abundance: few

CDR3aa: CASSFSRVYNEQFF
CDR3nt: TGTGCCAGCAGTTTTAGCAGGGTTTACAATGAGCAGTTCTTC
j_gene: TRBJ2-1
v_gene: TRBV28
d_gene: -
abundance: -

CDR3aa: CASSSTGTGYYEQYF
CDR3nt: TGTGCCAGCAGTTCTACCGGGACAGGGTACTACGAGCAGTACTTC
j_gene: TRBJ2-7
v_gene: TRBV28
d_gene: TRBD1
abundance: few

CDR3aa: CASSLTGKYEQYF
CDR3nt: TGTGCCAGCAGTTTAACAGGGAAGTACGAGCAGTACTTC
j_gene: TRBJ2-7
v_gene: TRBV28
d_gene: -
abundance: -

CDR3aa: CASSTGGGSVSPEAFF
CDR3nt: TGTGCCAGCAGCACCGGGGGGGGTTCCGTTTCCCCTGAAGCTTTCTTT
j_gene: TRBJ1-1
v_gene: TRBV7-2
d_gene: -
abundance: -

CDR3aa: CASSPSLGQFNEKLFF
CDR3nt: TGTGCCAGCAGTCCAAGCCTGGGACAGTTTAATGAAAAACTGTTTTTT
j_gene: TRBJ1-4
v_gene: TRBV28
d_gene: TRBD1
abundance: -

CDR3aa: CASSLISGSAGEQYF
CDR3nt: TGTGCCAGCAGCTTAATAAGCGGGAGCGCTGGCGAGCAGTACTTC
j_gene: TRBJ2-7
v_gene: TRBV7-2
d_gene: TRBD2
abundance: -

CDR3aa: CASSFSGNTEAFF
CDR3nt: TGTGCCAGCAGCTTCTCGGGGAACACTGAAGCTTTCTTT
j_gene: TRBJ1-1
v_gene: TRBV7-9
d_gene: -
abundance: -

CDR3aa: CASSASGGVNYGYTF
CDR3nt: TGTGCCAGCAGTGCATCGGGGGGGGTAAACTATGGCTACACCTTC
j_gene: TRBJ1-2
v_gene: TRBV28
d_gene: -
abundance: -

CDR3aa: CAIPDRGNQPQHF
CDR3nt: TGCGCCATTCCGGACAGGGGAAATCAGCCCCAGCATTTT
j_gene: TRBJ1-5
v_gene: TRBV10-1
d_gene: TRBD1
abundance: -

CDR3aa: CASSLGQERYEQYF
CDR3nt: TGTGCCAGCAGCTTAGGACAGGAACGCTACGAGCAGTACTTC
j_gene: TRBJ2-7
v_gene: TRBV7-8
d_gene: -
abundance: -

CDR3aa: CASSRLGEGQGAFF
CDR3nt: TGTGCCAGCAGCCGTCTTGGAGAGGGACAGGGGGCTTTCTTT
j_gene: TRBJ1-1
v_gene: TRBV6-1
d_gene: TRBD1
abundance: -

CDR3aa: CASSLAGSRYGEQYF
CDR3nt: TGTGCCAGCAGCCTAGCGGGAAGTAGGTACGGCGAGCAGTACTTC
j_gene: TRBJ2-7
v_gene: TRBV28
d_gene: TRBD2
abundance: few

CDR3aa: CASSLDRNSYEQYF
CDR3nt: TGTGCCAGCAGCTTGGACAGGAACTCCTACGAGCAGTACTTC
j_gene: TRBJ2-7
v_gene: TRBV7-2
d_gene: TRBD1
abundance: few

CDR3aa: CASSVRGLGNEQFF
CDR3nt: TGTGCCAGCAGTGTCAGGGGCTTAGGGAATGAGCAGTTCTTC
j_gene: TRBJ2-1
v_gene: TRBV6-1
d_gene: -
abundance: -

CDR3aa: CASSLGLYEQYF
CDR3nt: TGTGCCAGCAGTTTAGGACTTTACGAGCAGTACTTC
j_gene: TRBJ2-7
v_gene: TRBV28
d_gene: -
abundance: -

CDR3aa: CASSEDSRRIFSDGYTF
CDR3nt: TGTGCCAGCAGTGAAGACAGCCGCCGAATTTTCTCTGATGGCTACACCTTC
j_gene: TRBJ1-2
v_gene: TRBV6-1
d_gene: -
abundance: -

CDR3aa: CASSARDTDTQYF
CDR3nt: TGCGCCAGCAGTGCGCGGGACACAGATACGCAGTATTTT
j_gene: TRBJ2-3
v_gene: TRBV10-1
d_gene: -
abundance: few

CDR3aa: CASRPDRVSYGYTF
CDR3nt: TGTGCCAGCAGGCCCGACAGGGTAAGCTATGGCTACACCTTC
j_gene: TRBJ1-2
v_gene: TRBV28
d_gene: TRBD1
abundance: -

CDR3aa: CASSYGGSFSGNTIYF
CDR3nt: TGTGCCAGTAGTTACGGGGGCTCATTCTCTGGAAACACCATATATTTT
j_gene: TRBJ1-3
v_gene: TRBV19
d_gene: -
abundance: once

CDR3aa: CSVLGYEQYF
CDR3nt: TGCAGTGTTCTGGGTTACGAGCAGTACTTC
j_gene: TRBJ2-7
v_gene: TRBV20-1
d_gene: -
abundance: -